These T cell receptor beta chains were read from a single sample in a study of beta chain features in type 1 diabetes. Some clones are missing from TCRdb's copy, which holds only in-frame ones; the method was immunoSEQ multiplex PCR. Among over 100,000 clones listed, under 40% were seen once. The sample taken for sequencing was stem cell memory CD4+ T cells from blood. These receptors were collected from a woman between 18 and 29 years old in good health. CDR3s include the opening cysteine and the closing phenylalanine or tryptophan. The order of the fields is V gene, CDR3 length, clone size, J gene, D gene, CDR3 protein, CDR3 DNA. A D gene is named only where the DNA matches it firmly. Clone size is given for some rows only: seen once, a few or many times, or a class if the clone is expanded.

v_call: TRBV4-1
cdr3_length: 16
clone_size: .
j_call: TRBJ2-7
d_call: TRBD2
cdr3_aa: CASSPSLAGGSYEQYF
cdr3_nt: TGCGCCAGCAGCCCATCCCTAGCGGGAGGGTCCTACGAGCAGTACTTC

v_call: TRBV5-5
cdr3_length: 14
clone_size: .
j_call: TRBJ1-2
d_call: .
cdr3_aa: CASSLDRAYYGYTF
cdr3_nt: TGTGCCAGCAGCTTGGACAGGGCCTACTATGGCTACACCTTC

v_call: TRBV20-1
cdr3_length: 11
clone_size: few
j_call: TRBJ1-1
d_call: .
cdr3_aa: CSLQGNTEAFF
cdr3_nt: TGCAGTTTACAGGGGAACACTGAAGCTTTCTTT

v_call: TRBV18
cdr3_length: 14
clone_size: .
j_call: TRBJ2-3
d_call: .
cdr3_aa: CASSSDGLTDTQYF
cdr3_nt: TGTGCCAGCTCCTCGGACGGACTCACAGATACGCAGTATTTT

v_call: TRBV7-9
cdr3_length: 13
clone_size: .
j_call: TRBJ1-6
d_call: .
cdr3_aa: CASRGREGSPLHF
cdr3_nt: TGTGCCAGCAGGGGCAGGGAGGGTTCACCCCTCCACTTT

v_call: TRBV10-3
cdr3_length: 13
clone_size: .
j_call: TRBJ2-3
d_call: .
cdr3_aa: CAISVGGTDTQYF
cdr3_nt: TGTGCCATCAGTGTGGGCGGCACAGATACGCAGTATTTT

v_call: TRBV29-1
cdr3_length: 19
clone_size: .
j_call: TRBJ1-1
d_call: TRBD1
cdr3_aa: CSVGRTTPGQGAGGTEAFF
cdr3_nt: TGCAGCGTTGGTCGGACCACGCCGGGACAGGGGGCCGGTGGGACTGAAGCTTTCTTT

v_call: TRBV11-2
cdr3_length: 13
clone_size: few
j_call: TRBJ2-5
d_call: .
cdr3_aa: CASSSRRERTQYF
cdr3_nt: TGTGCCAGCAGCTCCCGCCGGGAAAGGACCCAGTACTTC

v_call: TRBV18
cdr3_length: 16
clone_size: .
j_call: TRBJ2-1
d_call: TRBD2
cdr3_aa: CASSPPGTSSFNEQFF
cdr3_nt: TGTGCCAGCTCACCACCCGGGACTAGCTCATTCAATGAGCAGTTCTTC

v_call: TRBV28
cdr3_length: 15
clone_size: .
j_call: TRBJ1-1
d_call: .
cdr3_aa: CASWPWLGANTEAFF
cdr3_nt: TGTGCCAGCTGGCCTTGGTTGGGGGCGAACACTGAAGCTTTCTTT

v_call: TRBV16
cdr3_length: 14
clone_size: .
j_call: TRBJ1-1
d_call: .
cdr3_aa: CASSQSGAVAEAFF
cdr3_nt: TGTGCCAGCAGCCAATCGGGGGCGGTCGCTGAAGCTTTCTTT

v_call: TRBV29-1
cdr3_length: 13
clone_size: few
j_call: TRBJ1-2
d_call: TRBD1
cdr3_aa: CSVARTGDYGYTF
cdr3_nt: TGCAGCGTGGCCCGGACAGGGGATTACGGCTACACCTTC

v_call: TRBV29-1
cdr3_length: 13
clone_size: few
j_call: TRBJ1-1
d_call: .
cdr3_aa: CSVGWAWNTEAFF
cdr3_nt: TGCAGCGTTGGTTGGGCTTGGAACACTGAAGCTTTCTTT

v_call: TRBV5-6
cdr3_length: 17
clone_size: .
j_call: TRBJ2-1
d_call: TRBD2
cdr3_aa: CASSLSFMTSGPFRRFF
cdr3_nt: TGTGCCAGCAGCTTGAGTTTCATGACTAGCGGGCCCTTTCGACGGTTCTTC

v_call: TRBV18
cdr3_length: 14
clone_size: few
j_call: TRBJ2-1
d_call: .
cdr3_aa: CASSGPTSYNEQFF
cdr3_nt: TGTGCCAGCTCAGGCCCGACTAGTTACAATGAGCAGTTCTTC

v_call: TRBV7-3
cdr3_length: 16
clone_size: few
j_call: TRBJ2-2
d_call: .
cdr3_aa: CASSSDHRESTGELFF
cdr3_nt: TGTGCCAGCAGCTCCGACCACAGGGAAAGCACCGGGGAGCTGTTTTTT

v_call: TRBV7-2
cdr3_length: 16
clone_size: .
j_call: TRBJ2-5
d_call: .
cdr3_aa: CASSPMTGGRGETQYF
cdr3_nt: TGTGCCAGCAGCCCTATGACGGGGGGCAGGGGTGAGACCCAGTACTTC

v_call: TRBV5-1
cdr3_length: 14
clone_size: .
j_call: TRBJ2-2
d_call: TRBD1
cdr3_aa: CASRHLTGAGELFF
cdr3_nt: TGCGCCAGCAGGCATCTTACAGGGGCCGGGGAGCTGTTTTTT

v_call: TRBV6-5
cdr3_length: 15
clone_size: .
j_call: TRBJ1-5
d_call: .
cdr3_aa: CASSYGGRGNQPQHF
cdr3_nt: TGTGCCAGCAGTTACGGCGGTCGGGGCAATCAGCCCCAGCATTTT

v_call: TRBV7-3
cdr3_length: 15
clone_size: .
j_call: TRBJ2-5
d_call: TRBD2
cdr3_aa: CASSLSGSLRETQYF
cdr3_nt: TGTGCCAGCAGCTTAAGCGGGAGCCTAAGGGAGACCCAGTACTTC

v_call: TRBV28
cdr3_length: 15
clone_size: .
j_call: TRBJ2-7
d_call: TRBD2
cdr3_aa: CASSLRLAGSYEQYF
cdr3_nt: TGTGCCAGCAGTTTACGCCTAGCGGGATCCTACGAGCAGTACTTC

v_call: TRBV5-4
cdr3_length: 17
clone_size: .
j_call: TRBJ2-3
d_call: TRBD2
cdr3_aa: CASSLTKLAGWADTQYF
cdr3_nt: TGTGCCAGCAGCTTGACTAAACTAGCGGGGTGGGCAGATACGCAGTATTTT

v_call: TRBV6-5
cdr3_length: 14
clone_size: few
j_call: TRBJ2-2
d_call: TRBD1
cdr3_aa: CASRGQGNTGELFF
cdr3_nt: TGTGCCAGCCGGGGACAGGGGAACACCGGGGAGCTGTTTTTT

v_call: TRBV6-1
cdr3_length: 13
clone_size: .
j_call: TRBJ2-2
d_call: TRBD1
cdr3_aa: CATRTGRPGELFF
cdr3_nt: TGTGCCACCAGGACAGGGAGGCCCGGGGAGCTGTTTTTT

v_call: TRBV7-9
cdr3_length: 15
clone_size: few
j_call: TRBJ2-7
d_call: TRBD1
cdr3_aa: CASSRRTGGSYEQYF
cdr3_nt: TGTGCCAGCAGCCGGCGGACAGGGGGCTCCTACGAGCAGTACTTC

v_call: TRBV13
cdr3_length: 13
clone_size: few
j_call: TRBJ2-7
d_call: .
cdr3_aa: CASSLGQGYEQYF
cdr3_nt: TGTGCCAGCAGCTTAGGACAGGGCTACGAGCAGTACTTC

v_call: TRBV7-9
cdr3_length: 16
clone_size: .
j_call: TRBJ1-4
d_call: .
cdr3_aa: CASSLGQTGTNEKLFF
cdr3_nt: TGTGCCAGCAGCTTGGGACAAACAGGGACTAATGAAAAACTGTTTTTT

v_call: TRBV28
cdr3_length: 13
clone_size: .
j_call: TRBJ1-2
d_call: .
cdr3_aa: CASSLQGRYGYTF
cdr3_nt: TGTGCCAGCAGTTTGCAGGGGAGATATGGCTACACCTTC

v_call: TRBV6-1
cdr3_length: 12
clone_size: .
j_call: TRBJ1-1
d_call: .
cdr3_aa: CASSHRNTEAFF
cdr3_nt: TGTGCCAGCAGCCACAGAAACACTGAAGCTTTCTTT

v_call: TRBV7-9
cdr3_length: 14
clone_size: .
j_call: TRBJ1-1
d_call: TRBD1
cdr3_aa: CASSLGQGRTEAFF
cdr3_nt: TGTGCCAGCAGCTTAGGACAGGGCCGGACTGAAGCTTTCTTT

v_call: TRBV18
cdr3_length: 14
clone_size: few
j_call: TRBJ2-5
d_call: .
cdr3_aa: CASSPQTGQETQYF
cdr3_nt: TGTGCCAGCTCACCACAAACAGGGCAAGAGACCCAGTACTTC

v_call: TRBV7-3
cdr3_length: 13
clone_size: few
j_call: TRBJ2-3
d_call: .
cdr3_aa: CASSRQGTDTQYF
cdr3_nt: TGTGCCAGCAGCAGGCAGGGGACAGATACGCAGTATTTT

v_call: TRBV7-9
cdr3_length: 17
clone_size: .
j_call: TRBJ2-6
d_call: .
cdr3_aa: CASSPKQGRSGTNVLTF
cdr3_nt: TGTGCCAGCAGCCCGAAGCAGGGTCGCTCTGGTACCAACGTCCTGACTTTC

v_call: TRBV7-9
cdr3_length: 16
clone_size: few
j_call: TRBJ2-5
d_call: .
cdr3_aa: CASSLGGGHYQETQYF
cdr3_nt: TGTGCCAGCAGCTTAGGAGGCGGGCACTACCAAGAGACCCAGTACTTC

v_call: TRBV12-5
cdr3_length: 12
clone_size: .
j_call: TRBJ2-7
d_call: .
cdr3_aa: CASGADRYEQYF
cdr3_nt: TGTGCTAGTGGGGCTGACAGGTACGAGCAGTACTTC

v_call: TRBV5-1
cdr3_length: 12
clone_size: few
j_call: TRBJ2-7
d_call: TRBD1
cdr3_aa: CASSPGQGKQYF
cdr3_nt: TGCGCCAGCAGCCCGGGACAGGGCAAGCAGTACTTC

v_call: TRBV9
cdr3_length: 14
clone_size: few
j_call: TRBJ2-2
d_call: TRBD1
cdr3_aa: CASTGQGNTGELFF
cdr3_nt: TGTGCCAGCACAGGACAGGGGAACACCGGGGAGCTGTTTTTT

v_call: TRBV28
cdr3_length: 16
clone_size: .
j_call: TRBJ2-1
d_call: TRBD2
cdr3_aa: CASSFGRASGTDEQFF
cdr3_nt: TGTGCCAGCAGTTTTGGTCGTGCTAGCGGGACCGATGAGCAGTTCTTC

v_call: TRBV7-9
cdr3_length: 17
clone_size: few
j_call: TRBJ1-1
d_call: TRBD1
cdr3_aa: CASSLGFGTGVNTEAFF
cdr3_nt: TGTGCCAGCAGCTTAGGTTTTGGGACAGGGGTGAACACTGAAGCTTTCTTT

v_call: TRBV11-2
cdr3_length: 14
clone_size: few
j_call: TRBJ2-2
d_call: .
cdr3_aa: CASTLGLHTGELFF
cdr3_nt: TGTGCCAGCACCCTGGGCCTCCACACCGGGGAGCTGTTTTTT

v_call: TRBV4-1
cdr3_length: 15
clone_size: .
j_call: TRBJ2-7
d_call: TRBD2
cdr3_aa: CASSQDSGSTYEQYF
cdr3_nt: TGCGCCAGCAGCCAAGATAGCGGGTCGACCTACGAGCAGTACTTC

v_call: TRBV10-3
cdr3_length: 17
clone_size: .
j_call: TRBJ1-1
d_call: .
cdr3_aa: CAISDARGGRPHTEAFF
cdr3_nt: TGTGCCATCAGTGACGCCCGAGGAGGGCGACCCCACACTGAAGCTTTCTTT

v_call: TRBV27
cdr3_length: 14
clone_size: .
j_call: TRBJ1-2
d_call: .
cdr3_aa: CASSFGSSNYGYTF
cdr3_nt: TGTGCCAGCAGTTTTGGCAGTTCTAACTATGGCTACACCTTC

v_call: TRBV7-2
cdr3_length: 15
clone_size: few
j_call: TRBJ1-2
d_call: .
cdr3_aa: CASSPAGGGNYGYTF
cdr3_nt: TGTGCCAGCAGCCCGGCCGGGGGGGGGAACTATGGCTACACCTTC

v_call: TRBV7-7
cdr3_length: 14
clone_size: few
j_call: TRBJ2-5
d_call: .
cdr3_aa: CASSLGGLQETQYF
cdr3_nt: TGTGCCAGCAGCTTAGGGGGACTCCAAGAGACCCAGTACTTC

v_call: TRBV7-3
cdr3_length: 15
clone_size: .
j_call: TRBJ1-1
d_call: TRBD1
cdr3_aa: CASSLAGTGTPEAFF
cdr3_nt: TGTGCCAGCAGCCTCGCCGGGACAGGGACGCCTGAAGCTTTCTTT

v_call: TRBV29-1
cdr3_length: 14
clone_size: .
j_call: TRBJ2-3
d_call: .
cdr3_aa: CSVDTVRSTDTQYF
cdr3_nt: TGCAGCGTTGATACGGTCAGGAGCACAGATACGCAGTATTTT

v_call: TRBV18
cdr3_length: 14
clone_size: .
j_call: TRBJ2-7
d_call: .
cdr3_aa: CASSPTPSVYEQYF
cdr3_nt: TGTGCCAGCTCACCCACGCCTAGCGTCTACGAGCAGTACTTC

v_call: TRBV19
cdr3_length: 14
clone_size: .
j_call: TRBJ2-5
d_call: TRBD2
cdr3_aa: CASSITSGRETQYF
cdr3_nt: TGTGCCAGTAGTATTACTAGCGGGAGAGAGACCCAGTACTTC

v_call: TRBV5-4
cdr3_length: 13
clone_size: .
j_call: TRBJ2-5
d_call: .
cdr3_aa: CASSLGSQETQYF
cdr3_nt: TGTGCCAGCAGCTTGGGTAGCCAAGAGACCCAGTACTTC

v_call: TRBV11-1
cdr3_length: 14
clone_size: few
j_call: TRBJ2-5
d_call: TRBD1
cdr3_aa: CASRRGQGPETQYF
cdr3_nt: TGTGCCAGCAGGAGAGGACAGGGGCCAGAGACCCAGTACTTC

v_call: TRBV28
cdr3_length: 14
clone_size: few
j_call: TRBJ2-7
d_call: TRBD1
cdr3_aa: CASSPGQGPHEQYF
cdr3_nt: TGTGCCAGCAGTCCCGGACAGGGGCCTCACGAGCAGTACTTC

v_call: TRBV19
cdr3_length: 17
clone_size: once
j_call: TRBJ2-1
d_call: TRBD2
cdr3_aa: CASSGWTSGSSYNEQFF
cdr3_nt: TGTGCCAGTAGCGGATGGACTAGCGGTAGCTCCTACAATGAGCAGTTCTTC